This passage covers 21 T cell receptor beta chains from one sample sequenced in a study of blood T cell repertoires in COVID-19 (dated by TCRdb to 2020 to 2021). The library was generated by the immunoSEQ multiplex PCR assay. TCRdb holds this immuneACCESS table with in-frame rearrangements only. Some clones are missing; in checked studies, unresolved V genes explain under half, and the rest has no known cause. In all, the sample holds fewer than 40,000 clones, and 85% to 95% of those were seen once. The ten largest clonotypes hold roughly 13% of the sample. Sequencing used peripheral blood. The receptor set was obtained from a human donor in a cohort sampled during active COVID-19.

DNA for the CDR3: TGTGCCAGCAGCCCTGGGACTAGCGGAACGAGCTCCTACAATGAGCAGTTCTTC. Protein product: CASSPGTSGTSSYNEQFF. J is TRBJ2-1 and V is TRBV5-6, with TRBD2 identical over 11 bases. CDR3 length: 18 residues. V dropped 4 bases and J dropped 0; count of bases not matched to a gene: 9. Germline values: CDR1 SGHDT, CDR2 YYEEEE.

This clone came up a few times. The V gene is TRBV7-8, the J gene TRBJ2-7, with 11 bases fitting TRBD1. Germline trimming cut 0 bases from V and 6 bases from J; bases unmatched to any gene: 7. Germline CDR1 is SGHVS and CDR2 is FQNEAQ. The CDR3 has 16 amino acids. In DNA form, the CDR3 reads TGTGCCAGCAGCTTAGCACGGAGGACAGGGGGCAGCGAGCAGTACTTC. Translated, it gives CASSLARRTGGSEQYF. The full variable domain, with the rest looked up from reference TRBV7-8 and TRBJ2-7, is GAGVSQSPRYKVAKRGQDVALRCDPISGHVSLFWYQQALGQGPEFLTYFQNEAQLDKSGLPSDRFFAERPEGSVSTLKIQRTQQEDSAVYLCASSLARRTGGSEQYFGPGTRLTVT.

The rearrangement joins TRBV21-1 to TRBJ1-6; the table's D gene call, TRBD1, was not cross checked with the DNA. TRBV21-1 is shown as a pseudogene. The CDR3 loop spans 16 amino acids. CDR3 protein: CASSKGVGLRGSPLHF. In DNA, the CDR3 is TGTGCCAGCAGCAAAGGGGTGGGTCTCAGGGGTTCACCCCTCCACTTT.

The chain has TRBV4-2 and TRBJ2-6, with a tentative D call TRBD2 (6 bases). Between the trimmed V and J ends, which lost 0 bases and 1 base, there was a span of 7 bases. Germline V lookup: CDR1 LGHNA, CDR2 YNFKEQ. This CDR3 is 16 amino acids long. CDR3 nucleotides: TGTGCCAGCAGCCAAGATCGGGGGTCTGGGGCCAACGTCCTGACTTTC. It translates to CASSQDRGSGANVLTF.

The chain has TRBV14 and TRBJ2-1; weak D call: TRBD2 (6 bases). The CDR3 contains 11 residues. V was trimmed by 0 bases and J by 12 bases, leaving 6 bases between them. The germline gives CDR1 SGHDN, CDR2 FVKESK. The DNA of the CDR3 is TGTGCCAGCAGCCAAGAGGGAGGGCAGTTCTTC. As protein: CASSQEGGQFF.

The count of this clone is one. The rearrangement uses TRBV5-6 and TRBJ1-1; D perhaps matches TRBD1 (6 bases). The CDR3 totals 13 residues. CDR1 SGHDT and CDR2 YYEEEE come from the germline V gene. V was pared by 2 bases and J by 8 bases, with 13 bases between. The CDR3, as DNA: TGTGCCAGCAGCTTCGTAGACGACAGGGAAGCTTTCTTT. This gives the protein CASSFVDDREAFF.

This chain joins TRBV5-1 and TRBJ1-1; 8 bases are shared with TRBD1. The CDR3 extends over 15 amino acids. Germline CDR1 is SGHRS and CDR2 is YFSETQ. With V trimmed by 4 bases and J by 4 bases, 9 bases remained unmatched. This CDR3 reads CASSPLGQGFTEAFF. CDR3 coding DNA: TGCGCCAGCAGCCCACTAGGACAGGGATTCACTGAAGCTTTCTTT.

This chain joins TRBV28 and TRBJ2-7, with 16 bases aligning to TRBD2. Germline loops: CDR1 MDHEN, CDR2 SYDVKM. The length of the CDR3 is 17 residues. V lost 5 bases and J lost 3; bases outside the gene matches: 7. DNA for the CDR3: TGTGCCAGCAGTATTGGGACTAGCGGGAGGGCCCGCTACGAGCAGTACTTC. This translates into CASSIGTSGRARYEQYF.

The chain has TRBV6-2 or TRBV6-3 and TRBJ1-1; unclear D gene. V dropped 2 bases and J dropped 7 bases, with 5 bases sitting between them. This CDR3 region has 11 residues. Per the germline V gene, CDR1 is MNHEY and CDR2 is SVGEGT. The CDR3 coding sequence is TGTGCCAGCAGTTACGGCAGTGAAGCTTTCTTT. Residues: CASSYGSEAFF.

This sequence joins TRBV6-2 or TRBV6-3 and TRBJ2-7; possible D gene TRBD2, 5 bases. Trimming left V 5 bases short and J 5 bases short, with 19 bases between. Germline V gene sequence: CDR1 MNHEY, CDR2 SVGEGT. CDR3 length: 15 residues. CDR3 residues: CASSPIYINSDEQYF. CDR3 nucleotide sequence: TGTGCCAGCAGTCCCATATACATTAATAGCGACGAGCAGTACTTC.

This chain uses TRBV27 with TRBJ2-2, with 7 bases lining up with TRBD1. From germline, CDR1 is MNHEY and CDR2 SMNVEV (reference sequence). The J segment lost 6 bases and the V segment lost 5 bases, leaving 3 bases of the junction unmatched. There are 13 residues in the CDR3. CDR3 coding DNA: TGTGCCAGCAGTGCCGACAGGGCCGGGGAGCTGTTTTTT. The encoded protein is CASSADRAGELFF.

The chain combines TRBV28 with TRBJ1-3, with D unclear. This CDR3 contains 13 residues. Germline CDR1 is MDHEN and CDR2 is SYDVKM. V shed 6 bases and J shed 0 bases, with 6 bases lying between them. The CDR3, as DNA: TGTGCCAGCAGGGAGAGCTCTGGAAACACCATATATTTT. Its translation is CASRESSGNTIYF. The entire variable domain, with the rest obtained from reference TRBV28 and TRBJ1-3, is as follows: DVKVTQSSRYLVKRTGEKVFLECVQDMDHENMFWYRQDPGLGLRLIYFSYDVKMKEKGDIPEGYSVSREKKERFSLILESASTNQTSMYLCASRESSGNTIYFGEGSWLTVV.

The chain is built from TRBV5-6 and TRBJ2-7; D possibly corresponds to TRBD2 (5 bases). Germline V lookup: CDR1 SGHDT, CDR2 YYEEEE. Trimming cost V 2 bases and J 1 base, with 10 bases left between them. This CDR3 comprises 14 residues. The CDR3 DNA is TGTGCCAGCAGCTTCCAACTAGTTTCCTACGAGCAGTACTTC. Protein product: CASSFQLVSYEQYF.

The CDR3: CASSLLLAGYTDTQYF. In DNA, the CDR3 is TGTGCCAGCAGCTTGCTCCTAGCGGGTTACACAGATACGCAGTATTTT. This chain joins TRBV5-4 and TRBJ2-3; 8 bases agree with TRBD2. This CDR3 contains 16 residues. V lost 1 base, J lost 2 bases, and 6 bases stayed unmatched. The germline gives CDR1 SGHNT, CDR2 YYREEE (reference sequence).

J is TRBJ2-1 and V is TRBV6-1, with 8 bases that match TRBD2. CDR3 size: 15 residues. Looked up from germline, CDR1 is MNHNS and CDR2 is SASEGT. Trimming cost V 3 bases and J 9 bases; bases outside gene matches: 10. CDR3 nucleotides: TGTGCCAGCAGTGATCGACTAGCGTTTTACGGTGAGCAGTTCTTC. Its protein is CASSDRLAFYGEQFF.

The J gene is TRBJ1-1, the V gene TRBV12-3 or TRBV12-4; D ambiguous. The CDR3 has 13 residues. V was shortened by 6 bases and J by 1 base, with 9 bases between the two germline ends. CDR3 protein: CASSFGPNTEAFF. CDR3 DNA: TGTGCCAGCAGCTTCGGTCCGAACACTGAAGCTTTCTTT.

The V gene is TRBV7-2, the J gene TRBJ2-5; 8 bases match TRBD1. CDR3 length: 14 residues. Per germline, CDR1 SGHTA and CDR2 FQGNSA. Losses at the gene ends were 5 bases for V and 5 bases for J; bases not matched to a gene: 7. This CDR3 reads CASSPQGAGETQYF. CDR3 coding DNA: TGTGCCAGCAGCCCCCAGGGGGCAGGGGAGACCCAGTACTTC.

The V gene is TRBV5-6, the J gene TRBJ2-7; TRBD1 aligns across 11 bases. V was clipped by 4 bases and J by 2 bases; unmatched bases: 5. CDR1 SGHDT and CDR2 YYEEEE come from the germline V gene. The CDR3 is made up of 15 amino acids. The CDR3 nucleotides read TGTGCCAGCAGCGCCCGGGACAGGGGGACCTACGAGCAGTACTTC. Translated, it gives CASSARDRGTYEQYF. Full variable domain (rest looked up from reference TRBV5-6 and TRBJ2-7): DAGVTQSPTHLIKTRGQQVTLRCSPKSGHDTVSWYQQALGQGPQFIFQYYEEEERQRGNFPDRFSGHQFPNYSSELNVNALLLGDSALYLCASSARDRGTYEQYFGPGTRLTVT.

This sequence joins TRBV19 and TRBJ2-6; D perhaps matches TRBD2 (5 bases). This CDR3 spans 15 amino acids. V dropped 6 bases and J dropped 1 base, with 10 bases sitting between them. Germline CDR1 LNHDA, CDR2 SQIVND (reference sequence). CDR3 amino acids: CASRDSGSGANVLTF. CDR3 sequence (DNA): TGTGCCAGTAGGGACTCGGGGTCTGGGGCCAACGTCCTGACTTTC.

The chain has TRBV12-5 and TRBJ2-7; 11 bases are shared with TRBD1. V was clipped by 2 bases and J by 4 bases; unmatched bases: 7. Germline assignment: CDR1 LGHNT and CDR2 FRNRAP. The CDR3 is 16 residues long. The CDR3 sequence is CASGLRTGGEAYEQYF. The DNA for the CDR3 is TGTGCTAGTGGTTTGCGGACAGGGGGCGAAGCATACGAGCAGTACTTC.

The CDR3 DNA is TGTGCCAGCAGCTTGGGGCCAAATCAGCCCCAGCATTTT. Translating it yields CASSLGPNQPQHF. The V and J genes are TRBV7-9 and TRBJ1-5; D perhaps matches TRBD1 (5 bases). The germline V gene has CDR1 SEHNR and CDR2 FQNEAQ (reference sequence). The ends were cut back, 3 bases at V and 4 bases at J, with 7 bases in the middle. The CDR3 contains 13 residues.